This T cell receptor (beta chain) was sequenced during a study of blood T cell repertoires in COVID-19. On the study more broadly: The study drew acute and convalescent COVID-19 samples from the United States, Italy and Spain.

Produced via immunoSEQ multiplex PCR; TCRdb's table is partial and in-frame only. Of about 500,000 clones in the sample, 89% were seen once. This clone was recorded a few times. Seattle's cohort entered during active infection and was followed longitudinally. Between the trimmed V and J ends, which lost 1 base and 5 bases, there was a span of 15 bases. The CDR3 has 15 residues. The germline V gene has CDR1 SGHDT and CDR2 YYEEEE. The chain joins TRBV5-6 to TRBJ1-2, with TRBD1 as a possible D gene (5 bases). Sequencing was performed on peripheral blood. This clonotype was sampled from a young man with COVID-19, enrolled during active disease. The CDR3 coding sequence is TGTGCCAGCAGCTTGAACACTCAGGGAACTTATGGCTACACCTTC. Encoded protein: CASSLNTQGTYGYTF. Together with reference TRBV5-6 and TRBJ1-2, the CDR3 gives the full variable domain: DAGVTQSPTHLIKTRGQQVTLRCSPKSGHDTVSWYQQALGQGPQFIFQYYEEEERQRGNFPDRFSGHQFPNYSSELNVNALLLGDSALYLCASSLNTQGTYGYTFGSGTRLTVV.